The 21 T cell receptor beta chains below come from one sample, sequenced in a study of OX40 agonist ivuxolimab in advanced cancers. Profiling relied on immunoSEQ multiplex PCR, and the TCRdb table lists in-frame clones only, not all of them. The data contain roughly 130,000 clones, over 85% of them singletons. This specimen was CD4+ or CD8+ T cells sorted from blood, taken in a trial of the OX40 agonist ivuxolimab. These receptors were obtained from an adult with an advanced solid tumor such as melanoma, head and neck, liver or kidney cancer.

This clone was recorded once. Other DNA sequences in the same sample also yield this CDR3. This sequence joins TRBV18 and TRBJ2-5; D ambiguous. CDR3 length: 12 residues. Per germline, CDR1 KGHSH and CDR2 LQKENI. Trimming removed 5 bases from V and 0 bases from J, with 4 bases in between. DNA for the CDR3: TGTGCCAGCTCAGGAAACCAAGAGACCCAGTACTTC. This sequence encodes CASSGNQETQYF.

The CDR3 reads CASSQDTGQGTGGYTF. The CDR3 DNA reads as TGCGCCAGCAGCCAAGATACGGGACAGGGAACCGGCGGCTACACCTTC. This chain connects TRBV4-3 to TRBJ1-2, with 9 bases lining up with TRBD1. CDR1 is LGHNA and CDR2 is YSLEER in the germline V gene. J gave up 8 bases and V 0 bases, and 10 bases lay outside the gene matches. The CDR3 contains 16 residues.

The chain recombines TRBV18 with TRBJ1-2; D unresolved. Trimming took off 0 bases at V and 2 bases at J, with 13 bases between the two ends. Germline CDR1 and CDR2: KGHSH and LQKENI. The CDR3 contains 16 residues. The CDR3 region has the DNA TGTGCCAGCTCACCACCGAGGAGGGCCGAGAACTATGGCTACACCTTC. It specifies CASSPPRRAENYGYTF.

This clone was counted a single time. V is TRBV4-1 and J is TRBJ1-5; D not resolved. CDR1 is MGHRA and CDR2 is YSYEKL in the germline V gene. The CDR3 covers 15 residues. V was shortened by 4 bases and J by 4 bases, with 14 bases between the two germline ends. In DNA form, the CDR3 reads TGCGCCAGCAGCCCTTTTCGGGCCATAAATCAGCCCCAGCATTTT. Translating gives CASSPFRAINQPQHF.

The chain is built from TRBV14 and TRBJ2-7; 7 bases align to TRBD1. The CDR3 totals 16 residues. After removal of 1 base from V and 0 bases from J, the junction contained 6 bases not matched to a gene. CDR1 SGHDN and CDR2 FVKESK come from the germline V gene. The CDR3 is CASSQGWTGPSYEQYF. CDR3 nucleotide sequence: TGTGCCAGCAGCCAAGGCTGGACAGGACCCTCCTACGAGCAGTACTTC.

V gene TRBV7-2 combines with J gene TRBJ2-7; tentatively, D is TRBD1 or TRBD2 (6 bases each). The CDR3 has 15 residues. The germline gives CDR1 SGHTA, CDR2 FQGNSA. Trimming stripped 4 bases from V and 1 base from J, with 14 bases between. The CDR3 coding sequence is TGTGCCAGCAGCTCACATGGAGGGGGGTCCTACGAGCAGTACTTC. Protein product: CASSSHGGGSYEQYF.

The rearrangement uses TRBV7-3 and TRBJ1-2; TRBD1 might be the D (5 bases). This CDR3 has 13 residues. CDR1 and CDR2 from the germline V gene are SGHTA and FQGTGA. Trimming removed 1 base from V and 6 bases from J, with 9 bases in between. The CDR3: CASSLRWGNGYTF. The CDR3 nucleotides are TGTGCCAGCAGCTTAAGGTGGGGGAATGGCTACACCTTC.

This chain connects TRBV5-1 to TRBJ2-2; tentative D call: TRBD2 (5 bases). CDR1 is SGHRS and CDR2 is YFSETQ in the germline V gene. The CDR3 sequence is 14 residues long. The V and J ends lost 0 bases and 5 bases respectively, with 8 bases between them. The CDR3 DNA reads as TGCGCCAGCAGCTTGGCCCCGGGGACCGGGGAGCTGTTTTTT. It is translated as CASSLAPGTGELFF. Full variable domain (outside the CDR3, taken from reference TRBV5-1 and TRBJ2-2): KAGVTQTPRYLIKTRGQQVTLSCSPISGHRSVSWYQQTPGQGLQFLFEYFSETQRNKGNFPGRFSGRQFSNSRSEMNVSTLELGDSALYLCASSLAPGTGELFFGEGSRLTVL.

The J gene is TRBJ2-3, the V gene TRBV12-5; either TRBD1 or TRBD2 may fit D (5 bases each). Per the germline V gene, CDR1 is LGHNT and CDR2 is FRNRAP. The CDR3 has 15 amino acids. Between the trimmed V and J ends, which lost 1 base and 4 bases, there was a span of 12 bases. The CDR3 loop reads CASGLAQGRPDTQYF. CDR3 coding DNA: TGTGCTAGTGGTTTGGCCCAGGGACGTCCAGATACGCAGTATTTT.

The CDR3 DNA reads as TGTGCCAGCAGGGACCGGGGTTCAGGCTACGAGCAGTACTTC. Translation: CASRDRGSGYEQYF. The V call is TRBV6-1, the J call TRBJ2-7; possible D gene TRBD2, 5 bases. Trimming shortened V by 6 bases and J by 3 bases, and 15 bases separated the two germline ends. From germline, CDR1 is MNHNS and CDR2 SASEGT. The CDR3 extends over 14 amino acids.

The CDR3 DNA is TGTGCCAGCAGCCACGGTGGAGGAGATGAAAAACTGTTTTTT. Its protein is CASSHGGGDEKLFF. V and J are TRBV5-4 and TRBJ1-4; D is ambiguous. V gave up 4 bases and J gave up 6 bases, with 13 bases separating them. The CDR3 has 14 amino acids. Germline CDR1 and CDR2: SGHNT and YYREEE (reference sequence). Together with reference TRBV5-4 and TRBJ1-4, the CDR3 gives the full variable domain: ETGVTQSPTHLIKTRGQQVTLRCSSQSGHNTVSWYQQALGQGPQFIFQYYREEENGRGNFPPRFSGLQFPNYSSELNVNALELDDSALYLCASSHGGGDEKLFFGSGTQLSVL.

The chain uses TRBV25-1 and TRBJ2-5; D is possibly TRBD1 (6 bases). Germline lookup yields CDR1 MGHDK and CDR2 SYGVNS. V lost 1 base and J lost 0, with 9 bases in between. The CDR3 totals 15 residues. CDR3 sequence reads: CASSELDRHQETQYF. In DNA, the CDR3 is TGTGCCAGCAGTGAATTGGACAGACACCAAGAGACCCAGTACTTC.

The chain employs TRBV10-3 and TRBJ2-7; D is possibly TRBD2 (5 bases). The CDR3 runs 11 residues. In germline, CDR1 is ENHRY, CDR2 SYGVKD. Between the trimmed V and J ends, which lost 4 bases and 6 bases, there was a span of 7 bases. For the CDR3, the DNA is TGTGCCATCAGTGCCCGGGGCGAGCAGTACTTC. Amino acids: CAISARGEQYF.

The chain recombines TRBV6-1 with TRBJ2-6, with D perhaps matching TRBD2 (6 bases). The CDR3 is 15 amino acids. Trimming left V 0 bases short and J 4 bases short, with 7 bases between. CDR1 is MNHNS, CDR2 SASEGT, per germline. The CDR3 sequence: CASSEAGRGANVLTF. CDR3 bases: TGTGCCAGCAGTGAAGCTGGGAGGGGGGCCAACGTCCTGACTTTC.

The chain joins TRBV29-1 to TRBJ1-2, with TRBD1 identical over 7 bases. In germline, CDR1 is SQVTM, CDR2 ANQGSEA. J lost 5 bases, V lost 3 bases, and 6 bases had no gene match. CDR3 length: 13 residues. As DNA, the CDR3 is TGCAGCGTTGACGGCCAGGGGGATTATGGCTACACCTTC. Its translation: CSVDGQGDYGYTF.

The chain carries TRBV6-5 and TRBJ1-2; D unclear. The germline V gene has CDR1 MNHEY and CDR2 SVGAGI. The CDR3 length is 13 residues. The V end lost 0 bases, the J end lost 6 bases, and 8 bases lay between the germline ends. The CDR3 region is CASSYSGPHGYTF. The DNA for the CDR3 is TGTGCCAGCAGTTACTCTGGTCCGCATGGCTACACCTTC.

CDR3 sequence reads: CASNKRGLNTEAFF. The CDR3 coding sequence is TGTGCCAGCAATAAAAGGGGCCTGAACACTGAAGCTTTCTTT. The chain recombines TRBV6-1 with TRBJ1-1; tentative D call: TRBD1 (5 bases). Trimming took 7 bases from V and 0 from J, leaving 12 bases between them. Germline V gene data show CDR1 as MNHNS and CDR2 as SASEGT. The CDR3 runs to 14 residues.

The J gene is TRBJ1-4, the V gene TRBV9, with TRBD1 matching 7 bases. CDR3 length: 16 amino acids. The V segment lost 0 bases and the J segment 7 bases; nucleotides outside the gene matches: 9. From germline, CDR1 is SGDLS and CDR2 YYNGEE. The CDR3 DNA follows: TGTGCCAGCAGCGTAGACCCGACAGGGCTCAGTGAAAAACTGTTTTTT. Translated, it gives CASSVDPTGLSEKLFF. Supplemented by reference TRBV9 and TRBJ1-4, the full variable domain reads DSGVTQTPKHLITATGQRVTLRCSPRSGDLSVYWYQQSLDQGLQFLIQYYNGEERAKGNILERFSAQQFPDLHSELNLSSLELGDSALYFCASSVDPTGLSEKLFFGSGTQLSVL.

Worth noting for this clone: Other DNA variants within this sample encode the same CDR3. The chain combines TRBV25-1 with TRBJ1-1; no firm D call. The CDR3 has 14 residues. Germline CDR1 is MGHDK and CDR2 is SYGVNS. V lost 2 bases and J 1 base, leaving 8 bases between the germline ends. The CDR3: CASSEPGQNTEAFF. The CDR3 DNA follows: TGTGCCAGCAGTGAACCCGGCCAGAACACTGAAGCTTTCTTT.

V and J are TRBV6-5 and TRBJ1-6, with D maybe TRBD1 (5 bases). The V gene's germline CDR1 is MNHEY and CDR2 SVGAGI. CDR3 length equals 13 residues. Trimming left V 0 bases short and J 8 bases short, with 5 bases between. The CDR3 DNA is TGTGCCAGCAGTTACTCAGGGGATTCACCCCTCCACTTT. This gives the protein CASSYSGDSPLHF.

The chain links TRBV28 to TRBJ2-1, with D possibly called TRBD1 or TRBD2 (6 bases each). Germline CDR1 MDHEN, CDR2 SYDVKM. This CDR3 region has 15 residues. Trimming took 6 bases from V and 9 from J, leaving 21 bases between them. In nucleotides, the CDR3 is TGTGCCAGCAGCCCTCCTGATTTTGGAGGGGGTGAGCAGTTCTTC. This gives the protein CASSPPDFGGGEQFF. The complete variable domain, with remaining parts taken from reference TRBV28 and TRBJ2-1, reads DVKVTQSSRYLVKRTGEKVFLECVQDMDHENMFWYRQDPGLGLRLIYFSYDVKMKEKGDIPEGYSVSREKKERFSLILESASTNQTSMYLCASSPPDFGGGEQFFGPGTRLTVL.